Included here is one T cell receptor (beta chain) sequence, with context. This CDR3 spans 16 amino acids. Trimming removed 3 bases at V and 1 base at J, with 14 bases between. Germline assignment: CDR1 SGHDN and CDR2 FVKESK. Here immunoSEQ multiplex PCR was the method, and the copy in TCRdb shows in-frame clones only, minus some. The sample records over a million clones, over 95% being singletons. These data come from a study of shared clonotypes between healthy human individuals. This chain uses TRBV14 with TRBJ2-3; tentatively, D is TRBD1 or TRBD2 (5 bases each). The sequence was obtained from a man aged 25-40 years in good health. Sequencing was performed on naive CD4+ T cells sorted from blood. Subset: CD45RA+ positively selected. For the CDR3, the DNA is TGTGCCAGCAGCCATTTTGGGGGTGGCGGCACAGATACGCAGTATTTT. Its protein product is CASSHFGGGGTDTQYF.